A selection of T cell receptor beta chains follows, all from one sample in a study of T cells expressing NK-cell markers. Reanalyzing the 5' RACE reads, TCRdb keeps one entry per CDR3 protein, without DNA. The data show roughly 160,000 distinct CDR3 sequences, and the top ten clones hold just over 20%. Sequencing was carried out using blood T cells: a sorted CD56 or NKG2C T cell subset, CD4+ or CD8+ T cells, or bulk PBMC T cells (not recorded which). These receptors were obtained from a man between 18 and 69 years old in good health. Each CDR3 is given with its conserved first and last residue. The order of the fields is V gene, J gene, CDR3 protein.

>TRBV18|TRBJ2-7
CASSPGQGFDEQYF
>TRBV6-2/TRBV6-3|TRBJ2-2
CASAPVGFRLTGELFF
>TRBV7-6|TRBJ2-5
CASSLWWGAGETQYF
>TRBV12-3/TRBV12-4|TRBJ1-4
CASSSTQTGGQFEKLFF
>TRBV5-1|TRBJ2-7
CASSLSQGQGRYEQYF
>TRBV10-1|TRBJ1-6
CASSNSDRAYNSPLHF
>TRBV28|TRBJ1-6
CASTRADYNSPLHF
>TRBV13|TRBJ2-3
CASSPQRGRTDTQYF
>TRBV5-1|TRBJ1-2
CASSLAGDGYTF
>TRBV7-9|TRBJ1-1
CASSLVPGEAEAFF
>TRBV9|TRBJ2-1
CASSEHPSGGNEQFF
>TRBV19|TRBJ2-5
CASSMSGPTRTQYF
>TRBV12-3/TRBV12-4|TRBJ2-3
CATLDRGGTQYF
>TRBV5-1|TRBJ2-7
CASSSGGYEQYF
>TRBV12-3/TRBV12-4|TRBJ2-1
CASSQGYDEQFF
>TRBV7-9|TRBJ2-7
CASSLVYDREWEQYF
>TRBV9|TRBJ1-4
CASSVDGTTNEKLFF
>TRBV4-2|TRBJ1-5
CASRQDGNSNQPQHF
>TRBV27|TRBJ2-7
CASSQLRETYEQYF
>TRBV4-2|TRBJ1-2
CASSQENHPNYGYTF
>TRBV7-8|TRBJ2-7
CASSETSGGYSYEQYF
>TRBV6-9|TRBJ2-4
CAIPPPRTSSLKNIQYF
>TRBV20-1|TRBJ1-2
CSAPGPAGGYTF
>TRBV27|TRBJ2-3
CASSLEVRGSDTQYF
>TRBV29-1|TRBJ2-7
CSVDLGQGSSEQYF
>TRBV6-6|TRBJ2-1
CAGAGSSYNEQFF
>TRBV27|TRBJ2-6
CASSSPAVGANVLTF
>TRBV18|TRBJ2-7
CASSSRDRSTYEQYF
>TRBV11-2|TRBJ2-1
CASSVGHFKYNEQFF